A single T cell receptor (beta chain) is shown here with its context. The V gene end was trimmed by 5 bases and the J gene end by 3 bases; junction bases not matched to a gene: 10. CDR3 size: 16 residues. Germline loops: CDR1 WSHSY, CDR2 SAAADI. Original processing notes: Using reference gene primer amplification, nucleated cell counts were estimated. Method: immunoSEQ multiplex PCR; TCRdb's copy keeps in-frame clones and lacks some. V and J calls and clone size are copied from that table; D and trimming were computed from the DNA. The sample lists some 260,000 clones, 82% seen once, with less than 4% in the top ten. The record originates from a study of blood T cell repertoires in COVID-19. Study details: The samples span acute and convalescent COVID-19 from the United States, Italy and Spain. Nucleic acid was either cDNA or gDNA, and it came from T cells, B-cell-depleted T cells, or PBMCs.

Specimen: peripheral blood. The TCR sequence derives from a woman aged 18-29 years with acute or convalescent COVID-19. The V gene is TRBV10-2, the J gene TRBJ2-7, with TRBD1 identical over 10 bases. In DNA, the CDR3 is TGCGCCAGCAGTCCTCCACCGCGGACAGGGGGCTACGAGCAGTACTTC. Its translation is CASSPPPRTGGYEQYF.